The 18 T cell receptor beta chains reported below all come from one sample, sequenced in a study of CD8 T cells in Susac syndrome. Reverse transcription of roughly 0.45 to 1 ug RNA was carried out with random hexamers. TCRdb re-derived calls from the immunoSEQ multiplex PCR reads in MiXCR, one entry per CDR3 protein. The sample shows over 100,000 distinct CDR3 sequences, under 95% of them seen only once. Material: CD8+ T cells from PBMCs. The receptors were sampled from a human donor in good health.

The CDR3 DNA reads as TGTGCCAGTGAGACTAGCCCTAGCTCCTACAATGAGCAGTTCTTC. Translating gives CASETSPSSYNEQFF. The rearrangement uses TRBV19 and TRBJ2-1; 7 positions match TRBD2. CDR1 is LNHDA and CDR2 is SQIVND in the germline V gene (reference sequence). Unmatched junction bases numbered 7, after V lost 8 bases and J lost 0 bases. This CDR3 spans 15 amino acids.

The gene calls are TRBV7-2 and TRBJ1-5; no clear D gene. The germline V gene has CDR1 SGHTA and CDR2 FQGNSA. CDR3 length: 13 residues. V was cut by 3 bases and J by 7 bases, with 10 bases left in between. The CDR3 is CASSLSPGQPQHF. The CDR3 bases are TGTGCCAGCAGCTTGTCCCCGGGGCAGCCCCAGCATTTT.

The chain couples TRBV18 to TRBJ2-7; D gene ambiguous. V was shortened by 0 bases and J by 4 bases, with 10 bases between the two germline ends. CDR3 length equals 14 residues. CDR1 is KGHSH and CDR2 is LQKENI in the germline V gene. CDR3 in DNA: TGTGCCAGCTCACCACCTCTGGGTTCTTACGAGCAGTACTTC. Translation: CASSPPLGSYEQYF. The whole variable domain, filled in from reference TRBV18 and TRBJ2-7, reads NAGVMQNPRHLVRRRGQEARLRCSPMKGHSHVYWYRQLPEEGLKFMVYLQKENIIDESGMPKERFSAEFPKEGPSILRIQQVVRGDSAAYFCASSPPLGSYEQYFGPGTRLTVT.

The chain couples TRBV29-1 to TRBJ1-2; TRBD1 is a possible D gene (6 bases). The V end lost 6 bases, the J end lost 0 bases, and 11 bases lay between the germline ends. The CDR3 length is 13 residues. The germline CDR1 and CDR2 sequences are SQVTM and ANQGSEA. The CDR3 DNA reads TGCAGCGTATGGACAGATTCTAACTATGGCTACACCTTC. Encoded protein: CSVWTDSNYGYTF. The full variable domain, completed using reference TRBV29-1 and TRBJ1-2, is SAVISQKPSRDICQRGTSLTIQCQVDSQVTMMFWYRQQPGQSLTLIATANQGSEATYESGFVIDKFPISRPNLTFSTLTVSNMSPEDSSIYLCSVWTDSNYGYTFGSGTRLTVV.

The gene calls are TRBV5-8 and TRBJ2-6, with D hard to call. Trimming shortened V by 0 bases and J by 4 bases, and 8 bases separated the two germline ends. The germline V gene encodes CDR1 SGHTS and CDR2 YDEGEE. This CDR3 region has 15 residues. The CDR3 loop is CASSLVGSGANVLTF. CDR3 DNA sequence: TGTGCCAGCAGCTTGGTAGGGTCCGGGGCCAACGTCCTGACTTTC.

The chain combines TRBV12-3 or TRBV12-4 with TRBJ2-1; D might be TRBD2 (5 bases). V gave up 3 bases and J gave up 3 bases, with 9 bases separating them. The CDR3 extends over 14 amino acids. CDR3 sequence reads: CASSFGEGYNEQFF. The CDR3 DNA reads TGTGCCAGCAGTTTCGGTGAGGGCTACAATGAGCAGTTCTTC.

The chain carries TRBV23-1 and TRBJ1-2; D unclear. TRBV23-1 counts as an open reading frame of uncertain function. This CDR3 has 14 amino acids. V was shortened by 0 bases and J by 5 bases, with 10 bases between the two germline ends. CDR3 in DNA: TGCGCCAGCAGTCAATCCTGGGCTCGATATGGCTACACCTTC. Amino acid sequence: CASSQSWARYGYTF.

In nucleotides, the CDR3 is TGTGCCAGCAGTGAGGCTCATTTCTCCTACGAGCAGTACTTC. As protein: CASSEAHFSYEQYF. V usage is TRBV6-1 and J usage is TRBJ2-7; no clear D. Trimming cost V 3 bases and J 0 bases, with 9 bases left between them. This CDR3 comprises 14 residues. Germline assignment: CDR1 MNHNS and CDR2 SASEGT.

The genes are TRBV20-1 and TRBJ2-2; 8 positions match TRBD2. The germline gives CDR1 DFQATT, CDR2 SNEGSKA (reference sequence). The CDR3 loop spans 17 amino acids. V dropped 6 bases and J dropped 0; count of bases not matched to a gene: 12. CDR3 region: CSALRVAGRTNTGELFF. CDR3 DNA sequence: TGCAGTGCCCTAAGGGTAGCGGGAAGGACGAACACCGGGGAGCTGTTTTTT.

The chain couples TRBV9 to TRBJ2-5; 8 bases line up with TRBD2. Germline CDR1 and CDR2: SGDLS and YYNGEE. With V trimmed by 4 bases and J by 10 bases, 12 bases remained unmatched. The CDR3 length is 14 residues. Written as DNA, the CDR3 is TGTGCCAGCAGCCTACTAGCGGCCGACGGTGACCAGTACTTC. Protein sequence: CASSLLAADGDQYF.

The V gene is TRBV6-2 or TRBV6-3, the J gene TRBJ1-6; no definite D call. The V end lost 5 bases, the J end lost 5 bases, and 10 bases lay between the germline ends. Per the germline V gene, CDR1 is MNHEY and CDR2 is SVGEGT. CDR3 length: 14 residues. The CDR3 coding sequence is TGTGCCAGCAGTCCGTCCCCGGATAATTCACCCCTCCACTTT. Translation: CASSPSPDNSPLHF.

The chain is built from TRBV19 and TRBJ1-5, with D perhaps matching TRBD1 (5 bases). This CDR3 has 13 residues. From germline, CDR1 is LNHDA and CDR2 SQIVND (reference sequence). V lost 4 bases and J lost 5, with 9 bases in between. The CDR3 region has the DNA TGTGCCAGTAGTAACGGGGCCCATCAGCCCCAGCATTTT. Encoded protein: CASSNGAHQPQHF. Full variable domain (outside the CDR3, taken from reference TRBV19 and TRBJ1-5): DGGITQSPKYLFRKEGQNVTLSCEQNLNHDAMYWYRQDPGQGLRLIYYSQIVNDFQKGDIAEGYSVSREKKESFPLTVTSAQKNPTAFYLCASSNGAHQPQHFGDGTRLSIL.

The chain recombines TRBV29-1 with TRBJ2-1, with a weak D call TRBD1 (5 bases). CDR1 is SQVTM and CDR2 is ANQGSEA in the germline V gene. Trimming left V 1 base short and J 4 bases short, with 14 bases between. This CDR3 spans 15 amino acids. CDR3 amino acids: CSVEAQGPKYNEQFF. For the CDR3, the DNA is TGCAGCGTTGAAGCGCAGGGCCCCAAATACAATGAGCAGTTCTTC.

The V and J genes are TRBV20-1 and TRBJ1-2; no clear D. Trimming removed 3 bases at V and 2 bases at J, with 13 bases between. CDR1 is DFQATT, CDR2 SNEGSKA, per germline (reference sequence). The CDR3 is 14 residues long. CDR3 bases: TGCAGTGCTAGTGAATCACCTTCAAACTATGGCTACACCTTC. Its protein product is CSASESPSNYGYTF.

This chain links TRBV5-1 with TRBJ2-3, with D unresolved. This CDR3 comprises 15 residues. Germline V gene data show CDR1 as SGHRS and CDR2 as YFSETQ. The V and J ends lost 0 bases and 0 bases respectively, with 8 bases between them. CDR3 in DNA: TGCGCCAGCAGCTTGGACGGACCAAGCACAGATACGCAGTATTTT. Translation gives CASSLDGPSTDTQYF.

This chain uses TRBV2 with TRBJ2-2, with no clear D. Germline V gives CDR1 SNHLY, CDR2 FYNNEI. V was pared by 4 bases and J by 3 bases, with 12 bases between. CDR3 length: 15 residues. This chain's CDR3 is CASSGDNSDTGELFF. CDR3 DNA sequence: TGTGCCAGCAGTGGGGATAACAGCGACACCGGGGAGCTGTTTTTT.

The chain employs TRBV7-2 and TRBJ2-7, with TRBD1 matching over 11 bases. J lost 4 bases, V lost 2 bases, and 7 bases had no gene match. This CDR3 has 16 amino acids. Germline V gives CDR1 SGHTA, CDR2 FQGNSA. CDR3 sequence (DNA): TGTGCCAGCAGCTTACGCCGGGACAGGGGGATGTACGAGCAGTACTTC. It translates to CASSLRRDRGMYEQYF.

This chain uses TRBV20-1 with TRBJ2-3, with 7 bases aligning to TRBD2. With 0 bases clipped from V and 2 bases from J, the junction kept 8 bases outside the gene matches. The CDR3 has 16 amino acids. The germline CDR1 and CDR2 sequences are DFQATT and SNEGSKA (reference sequence). The DNA of the CDR3 is TGCAGTGCTAGAGATATTCTAGCGGTAGACACAGATACGCAGTATTTT. It yields the protein CSARDILAVDTDTQYF.